The 8 T cell receptor beta chains listed next were all sequenced from one sample in a study of blood T cell repertoires in COVID-19. Here immunoSEQ multiplex PCR was the method, and the copy in TCRdb shows in-frame clones only, minus some. The sample includes some 50,000 clones, around 87% of them seen just once. The sample comprised peripheral blood. Receptor source: a human donor in a cohort sampled during active COVID-19.

The chain couples TRBV7-2 to TRBJ2-4; D ambiguous. V lost 8 bases, J lost 0 bases, and 8 bases lay in between. This CDR3 region has 13 residues. Per germline, CDR1 SGHTA and CDR2 FQGNSA. This CDR3 reads CASSGLAKNIQYF. CDR3 DNA: TGTGCCAGCTCTGGGCTAGCCAAAAACATTCAGTACTTC. Variable domain in full (rest from reference TRBV7-2 and TRBJ2-4): GAGVSQSPSNKVTEKGKDVELRCDPISGHTALYWYRQSLGQGLEFLIYFQGNSAPDKSGLPSDRFSAERTGGSVSTLTIQRTQQEDSAVYLCASSGLAKNIQYFGAGTRLSVL.

This chain links TRBV18 with TRBJ2-7, with TRBD1 identical over 9 bases. Per germline, CDR1 KGHSH and CDR2 LQKENI. With V trimmed by 8 bases and J by 5 bases, 16 bases remained unmatched. The CDR3 consists of 16 residues. For the CDR3, the DNA is TGTGCCAGCCCGACAGGGGGGGAAGTCACTGGGCACGAGCAGTACTTC. It yields the protein CASPTGGEVTGHEQYF.

This clone has a handful of counts. The chain uses TRBV4-1 and TRBJ2-1; no clear D. Trimming cost V 0 bases and J 0 bases, with 9 bases left between them. The CDR3 totals 16 residues. Germline CDR1 is MGHRA and CDR2 is YSYEKL. The CDR3, as DNA: TGCGCCAGCAGCCAAGATCCGGGTGCCTCCTACAATGAGCAGTTCTTC. This translates into CASSQDPGASYNEQFF.

J is TRBJ2-5 and V is TRBV10-3, with a possible D match to TRBD1 (6 bases). Trimming removed 5 bases from V and 9 bases from J, with 25 bases in between. The germline gives CDR1 ENHRY, CDR2 SYGVKD. The CDR3 length is 16 residues. The CDR3 loop reads CAISRQDSLTRSAQYF. For the CDR3, the DNA is TGTGCCATCAGTCGACAGGACTCTCTTACTAGGTCGGCCCAGTACTTC.

The chain joins TRBV6-2 or TRBV6-3 to TRBJ2-7; maybe TRBD2 (6 bases). V gave up 1 base and J gave up 0 bases, with 19 bases separating them. The V gene's germline CDR1 is MNHEY and CDR2 SVGEGT. The CDR3 has 18 amino acids. For the CDR3, the DNA is TGTGCCAGCAGTTACTTTAACCTCGGGACTCCACGCTCCTACGAGCAGTACTTC. It codes for CASSYFNLGTPRSYEQYF.

This clone has more than one count but fewer than ten. The CDR3: CASSQDAGTPPDEQYF. The CDR3 nucleotides are TGCGCCAGCAGCCAAGATGCGGGAACCCCGCCCGACGAGCAGTACTTC. The rearrangement joins TRBV4-3 to TRBJ2-7, with D perhaps matching TRBD2 (6 bases). The CDR3 extends over 16 amino acids. Germline V gene sequence: CDR1 LGHNA, CDR2 YSLEER. V was cut by 0 bases and J by 5 bases, with 17 bases left in between.

V gene TRBV7-3 combines with J gene TRBJ2-7, with 9 bases that match TRBD2. The germline CDR1 and CDR2 sequences are SGHTA and FQGTGA. J was trimmed by 5 bases and V by 4 bases; bases with no gene match: 9. This CDR3 comprises 15 residues. Here the CDR3 reads CASSYAAGGPNEQYF. The CDR3 nucleotides are TGTGCCAGCAGCTACGCGGCGGGAGGGCCTAACGAGCAGTACTTC.

CDR3 in DNA: TGTGCCAGCAGTTTAGCGGGAGCCGGAACCGGGGAGCTGTTTTTT. This codes for CASSLAGAGTGELFF. V gene TRBV28 combines with J gene TRBJ2-2; 7 bases are shared with TRBD2. V trimming: 2 bases; J trimming: 5 bases; junction bases outside the gene matches: 5. The CDR3 is 15 amino acids. CDR1 MDHEN and CDR2 SYDVKM come from the germline V gene.